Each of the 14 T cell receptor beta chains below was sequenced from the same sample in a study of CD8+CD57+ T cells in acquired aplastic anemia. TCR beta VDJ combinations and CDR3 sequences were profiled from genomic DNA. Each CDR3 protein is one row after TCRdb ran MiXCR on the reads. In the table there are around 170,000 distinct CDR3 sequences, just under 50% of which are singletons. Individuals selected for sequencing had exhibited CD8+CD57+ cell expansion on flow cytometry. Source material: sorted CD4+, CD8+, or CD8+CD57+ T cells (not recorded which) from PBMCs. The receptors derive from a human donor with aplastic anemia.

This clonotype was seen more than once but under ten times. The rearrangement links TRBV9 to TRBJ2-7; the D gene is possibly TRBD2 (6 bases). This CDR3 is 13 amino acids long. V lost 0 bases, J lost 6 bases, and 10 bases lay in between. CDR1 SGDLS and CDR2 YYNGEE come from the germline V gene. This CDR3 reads CASSVGPGVEQYF. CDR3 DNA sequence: TGTGCCAGCAGCGTAGGACCGGGGGTCGAGCAGTACTTC.

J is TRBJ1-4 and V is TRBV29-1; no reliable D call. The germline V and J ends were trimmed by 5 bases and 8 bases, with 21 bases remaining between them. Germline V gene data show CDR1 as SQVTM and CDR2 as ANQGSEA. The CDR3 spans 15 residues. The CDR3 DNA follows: TGCAGCGTTATCACTGCGACGGAAAGAGGAGAAAAACTGTTTTTT. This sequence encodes CSVITATERGEKLFF. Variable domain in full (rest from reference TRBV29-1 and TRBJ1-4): SAVISQKPSRDICQRGTSLTIQCQVDSQVTMMFWYRQQPGQSLTLIATANQGSEATYESGFVIDKFPISRPNLTFSTLTVSNMSPEDSSIYLCSVITATERGEKLFFGSGTQLSVL.

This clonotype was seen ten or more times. This chain's CDR3 is CASSENRAVQPQHF. The CDR3 nucleotides are TGTGCCAGCAGTGAGAACAGGGCGGTTCAGCCCCAGCATTTT. This rearrangement joins TRBV2 to TRBJ1-5, with TRBD1 as a possible D gene (6 bases). V lost 3 bases and J lost 6, with 12 bases in between. The germline gives CDR1 SNHLY, CDR2 FYNNEI. There are 14 residues in the CDR3.

In nucleotides, the CDR3 is TGTGCCAGCAGCTTAAGTCAGAGGGGTGGGGAAGCTTTCTTT. Translation gives CASSLSQRGGEAFF. The chain joins TRBV7-8 to TRBJ1-1, with D possibly matching TRBD1 (5 bases). V was pared by 2 bases and J by 8 bases, with 15 bases between. The CDR3 sequence is 14 residues long. The V gene's germline CDR1 is SGHVS and CDR2 FQNEAQ.

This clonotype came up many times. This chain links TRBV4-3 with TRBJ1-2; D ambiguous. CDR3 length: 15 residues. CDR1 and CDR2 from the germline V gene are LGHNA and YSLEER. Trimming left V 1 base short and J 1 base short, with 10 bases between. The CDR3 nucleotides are TGCGCCAGCAGCCAAGCAACAGATGATAACTATGGCTACACCTTC. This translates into CASSQATDDNYGYTF.

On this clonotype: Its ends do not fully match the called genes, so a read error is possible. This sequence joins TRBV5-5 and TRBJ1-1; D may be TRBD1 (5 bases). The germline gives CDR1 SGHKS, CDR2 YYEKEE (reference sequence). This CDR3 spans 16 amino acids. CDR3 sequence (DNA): TGTGCCAGCAGCTTGAGGCAGGGCGGGATGAACACTGAAGCTCTCTTT. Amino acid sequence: CASSLRQGGMNTEALF. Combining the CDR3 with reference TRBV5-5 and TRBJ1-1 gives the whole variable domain DAGVTQSPTHLIKTRGQQVTLRCSPISGHKSVSWYQQVLGQGPQFIFQYYEKEERGRGNFPDRFSARQFPNYSSELNVNALLLGDSALYLCASSLRQGGMNTEALFGQGTRLTVV.

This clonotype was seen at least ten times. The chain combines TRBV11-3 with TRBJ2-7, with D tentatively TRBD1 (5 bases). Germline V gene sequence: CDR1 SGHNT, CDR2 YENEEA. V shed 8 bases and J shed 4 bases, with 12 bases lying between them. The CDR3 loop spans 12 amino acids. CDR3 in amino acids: CASAGMGYEQYF. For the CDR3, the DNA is TGTGCCAGCGCAGGGATGGGGTACGAGCAGTACTTC.

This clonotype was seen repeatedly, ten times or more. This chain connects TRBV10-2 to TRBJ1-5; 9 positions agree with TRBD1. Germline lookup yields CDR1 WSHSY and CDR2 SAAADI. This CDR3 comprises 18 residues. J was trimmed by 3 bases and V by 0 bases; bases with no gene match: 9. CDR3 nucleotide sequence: TGCGCCAGCAGTGAGTCGGAAGTACAGGGGGCGGCCAATCAGCCCCAGCATTTT. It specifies CASSESEVQGAANQPQHF.

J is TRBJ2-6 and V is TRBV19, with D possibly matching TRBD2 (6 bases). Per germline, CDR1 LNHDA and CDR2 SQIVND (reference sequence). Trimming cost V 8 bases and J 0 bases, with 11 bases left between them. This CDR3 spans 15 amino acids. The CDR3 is CASGLSNSGANVLTF. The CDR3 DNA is TGTGCCAGTGGACTAAGTAACTCTGGGGCCAACGTCCTGACTTTC.

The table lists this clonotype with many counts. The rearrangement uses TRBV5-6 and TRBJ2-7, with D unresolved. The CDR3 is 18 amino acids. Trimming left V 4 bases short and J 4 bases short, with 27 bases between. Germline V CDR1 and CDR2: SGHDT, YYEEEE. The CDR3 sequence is CASSLLTPLGGVPYEQYF. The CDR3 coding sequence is TGTGCCAGCAGCCTATTAACCCCGTTAGGTGGGGTTCCATACGAGCAGTACTTC.

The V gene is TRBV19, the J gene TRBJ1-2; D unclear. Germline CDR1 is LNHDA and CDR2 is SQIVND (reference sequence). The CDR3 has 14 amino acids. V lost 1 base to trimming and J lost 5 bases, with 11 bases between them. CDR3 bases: TGTGCCAGTAGTATAGTATCCGGGATTTATGGCTACACCTTC. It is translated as CASSIVSGIYGYTF.

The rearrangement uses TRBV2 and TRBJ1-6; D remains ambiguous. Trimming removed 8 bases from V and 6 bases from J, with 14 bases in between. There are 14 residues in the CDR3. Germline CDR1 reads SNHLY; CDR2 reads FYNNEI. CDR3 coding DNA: TGTGCCAGCTCCCTAGATTCGCTTAATTCACCCCTCCACTTT. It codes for CASSLDSLNSPLHF.

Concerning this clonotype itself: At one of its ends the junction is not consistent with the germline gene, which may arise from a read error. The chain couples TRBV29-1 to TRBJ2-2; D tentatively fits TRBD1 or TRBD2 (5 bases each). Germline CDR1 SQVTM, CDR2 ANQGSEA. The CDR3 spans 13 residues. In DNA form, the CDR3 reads TGCAGCGTTGGACAGAGGGGAGTAGGGGAGCTGTCTTTT. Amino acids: CSVGQRGVGELSF.

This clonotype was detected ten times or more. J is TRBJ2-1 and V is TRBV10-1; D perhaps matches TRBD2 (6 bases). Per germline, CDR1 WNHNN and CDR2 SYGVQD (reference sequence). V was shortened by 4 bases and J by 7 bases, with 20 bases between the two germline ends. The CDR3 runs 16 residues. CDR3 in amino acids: CASSALSWRAGNEQFF. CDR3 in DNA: TGCGCCAGCAGTGCATTATCGTGGAGAGCGGGTAATGAGCAGTTCTTC.